Shown below are 17 T cell receptor beta chains from a single sample sequenced in a study of blood T cell dynamics during melanoma immunotherapy. The time point is: week 3, after first cycle of checkpoint inhibitor. Clones were sequenced by immunoSEQ multiplex PCR, and TCRdb holds only the in-frame ones, with some missing. The sample has 25,000 to 35,000 clones, approximately 83% seen once. Sequencing used blood, obtained from a patient treated with checkpoint blockade. All receptors derive from a human donor with melanoma.

Written as DNA, the CDR3 is TGCGCCAGCAGCTTGGTTGCGGGACAGGGACCGGCGGGGAATAATTCACCCCTCCACTTT. Its protein is CASSLVAGQGPAGNNSPLHF. The chain carries TRBV5-1 and TRBJ1-6; TRBD1 aligns across 9 bases. Per the germline V gene, CDR1 is SGHRS and CDR2 is YFSETQ. V shed 0 bases and J 5 bases; nucleotides not matched to a gene: 15. The CDR3 sequence is 20 residues long. Looking up the rest from reference TRBV5-1 and TRBJ1-6 gives the full variable domain: KAGVTQTPRYLIKTRGQQVTLSCSPISGHRSVSWYQQTPGQGLQFLFEYFSETQRNKGNFPGRFSGRQFSNSRSEMNVSTLELGDSALYLCASSLVAGQGPAGNNSPLHFGNGTRLTVT.

The chain employs TRBV5-5 and TRBJ2-5, with D perhaps matching TRBD1 (5 bases). The ends were cut back, 2 bases at V and 3 bases at J, with 11 bases in the middle. This CDR3 is 14 amino acids long. In germline, CDR1 is SGHKS, CDR2 YYEKEE (reference sequence). The CDR3 is CASSFPGLEETQYF. The CDR3 DNA reads as TGTGCCAGCAGCTTCCCAGGGTTAGAAGAGACCCAGTACTTC.

The chain combines TRBV9 with TRBJ1-2; no clear D gene. Between the trimmed V and J ends, which lost 4 bases and 0 bases, there was a span of 19 bases. The germline gives CDR1 SGDLS, CDR2 YYNGEE. This CDR3 is built from 17 residues. The CDR3 nucleotides are TGTGCCAGCAGCTCCCATGGCACAGATACCGCTAACTATGGCTACACCTTC. This codes for CASSSHGTDTANYGYTF.

The chain carries TRBV5-1 and TRBJ2-7, with a possible D match to TRBD2 (5 bases). V was cut by 0 bases and J by 1 base, with 8 bases left in between. CDR1 and CDR2 (germline): SGHRS, YFSETQ. The CDR3 loop spans 14 amino acids. The DNA for the CDR3 is TGCGCCAGCAGCTTGGAAGGGAGTTCCTACGAGCAGTACTTC. It specifies CASSLEGSSYEQYF.

This rearrangement joins TRBV10-3 to TRBJ1-2; D uncertain. The germline gives CDR1 ENHRY, CDR2 SYGVKD. Trimming stripped 1 base from V and 6 bases from J, with 9 bases between. CDR3 length: 13 residues. CDR3 nucleotides: TGTGCCATCAGTGAGTTAGATTTAGATGGCTACACCTTC. Amino acid sequence: CAISELDLDGYTF.

The genes are TRBV19 and TRBJ1-4; tentatively, D is TRBD1 (6 bases). Trimming took off 4 bases at V and 8 bases at J, with 14 bases between the two ends. The CDR3 runs to 14 residues. Germline CDR1 is LNHDA and CDR2 is SQIVND (reference sequence). The CDR3 nucleotides are TGTGCCAGTAGTAGACAGGTGTCGAGCGAAAAACTGTTTTTT. Protein product: CASSRQVSSEKLFF.

A note on this clone: At one end, the junction sequence differs from germline, possibly due to a read error. The genes are TRBV7-7 and TRBJ2-2; 7 bases are a match to TRBD2. CDR1 SSHAT and CDR2 FNYEAQ come from the germline V gene (reference sequence). This CDR3 has 16 residues. The CDR3 sequence is CASSPPSGFNTGELFF. The CDR3 DNA is TGTGCTAGCAGCCCGCCTAGCGGCTTCAACACCGGGGAGCTGTTTTTT.

This clone was counted between two and nine times. The rearrangement links TRBV27 to TRBJ1-5; a weak D match, TRBD1 (5 bases). CDR1 MNHEY and CDR2 SMNVEV come from the germline V gene (reference sequence). Trimming removed 3 bases at V and 7 bases at J, with 7 bases between. This CDR3 has 12 amino acids. CDR3 sequence: CASSFRGQPQHF. CDR3 nucleotide sequence: TGTGCCAGCAGTTTTAGGGGACAGCCCCAGCATTTT.

This clone was seen a single time. J is TRBJ2-3 and V is TRBV29-1; possible D gene TRBD1, 6 bases. In germline, CDR1 is SQVTM, CDR2 ANQGSEA. This CDR3 spans 10 amino acids. Between the trimmed V and J ends, which lost 7 bases and 8 bases, there was a span of 10 bases. Written as DNA, the CDR3 is TGCAGCGCCCGGGACACTACGCAGTATTTT. Translated: CSARDTTQYF.

The chain links TRBV5-4 to TRBJ2-5; 13 nucleotides match TRBD2. The V and J ends lost 4 bases and 5 bases, in that order; junction bases with no gene match: 2. Germline loops: CDR1 SGHNT, CDR2 YYREEE (reference sequence). The CDR3 is 14 amino acids. The DNA for the CDR3 is TGTGCCAGCAGCATGGGACTAGCGGGGGAGACCCAGTACTTC. Its translation: CASSMGLAGETQYF. Variable domain in full (rest from reference TRBV5-4 and TRBJ2-5): ETGVTQSPTHLIKTRGQQVTLRCSSQSGHNTVSWYQQALGQGPQFIFQYYREEENGRGNFPPRFSGLQFPNYSSELNVNALELDDSALYLCASSMGLAGETQYFGPGTRLLVL.

This sequence joins TRBV5-4 and TRBJ2-3; D gene uncertain. CDR3 size: 14 residues. Germline CDR1 and CDR2: SGHNT and YYREEE (reference sequence). Trimming took off 4 bases at V and 3 bases at J, with 12 bases between the two ends. The CDR3 DNA reads TGTGCCAGCAGCCACGGAGCATCTACAGATACGCAGTATTTT. It specifies CASSHGASTDTQYF. The entire variable domain, with the rest obtained from reference TRBV5-4 and TRBJ2-3, is as follows: ETGVTQSPTHLIKTRGQQVTLRCSSQSGHNTVSWYQQALGQGPQFIFQYYREEENGRGNFPPRFSGLQFPNYSSELNVNALELDDSALYLCASSHGASTDTQYFGPGTRLTVL.

The chain recombines TRBV11-2 with TRBJ2-2, with D perhaps being TRBD1 or TRBD2 (5 bases each). Looked up from germline, CDR1 is SGHAT and CDR2 is FQNNGV. V lost 5 bases, J lost 1 base, and 17 bases lay in between. The CDR3 is made up of 17 amino acids. The DNA for the CDR3 is TGTGCCAGCAGCCGTCCAGATTGGGGGAGGAACACCGGGGAGCTGTTTTTT. This codes for CASSRPDWGRNTGELFF.

The V and J genes are TRBV7-9 and TRBJ1-2, with D hard to call. Germline loops: CDR1 SEHNR, CDR2 FQNEAQ (reference sequence). The CDR3 runs 14 residues. V was pared by 1 base and J by 6 bases, with 12 bases between. CDR3 nucleotides: TGTGCCAGCAGCTTAGATCGGGGAATCGATGGCTACACCTTC. Translating it yields CASSLDRGIDGYTF.

This chain links TRBV7-9 with TRBJ2-1; no definite D call. With 0 bases removed from V and 0 bases from J, the gap between germline ends came to 12 bases. Looked up from germline, CDR1 is SEHNR and CDR2 is FQNEAQ (reference sequence). The CDR3 spans 17 residues. The CDR3 sequence is CASSLALSRSSYNEQFF. The CDR3 DNA reads TGTGCCAGCAGCTTAGCGTTGAGTCGCAGCTCCTACAATGAGCAGTTCTTC.

J is TRBJ2-3 and V is TRBV19, with D maybe TRBD2 (5 bases). Germline V gives CDR1 LNHDA, CDR2 SQIVND (reference sequence). Trimming left V 1 base short and J 8 bases short, with 7 bases between. The length of the CDR3 is 12 residues. CDR3 loop: CASSIVGGTQYF. The CDR3 DNA sequence: TGTGCCAGTAGTATAGTCGGAGGTACGCAGTATTTT. The entire variable domain, with the rest obtained from reference TRBV19 and TRBJ2-3, is as follows: DGGITQSPKYLFRKEGQNVTLSCEQNLNHDAMYWYRQDPGQGLRLIYYSQIVNDFQKGDIAEGYSVSREKKESFPLTVTSAQKNPTAFYLCASSIVGGTQYFGPGTRLTVL.

The chain is built from TRBV30 and TRBJ2-2, with D uncertain. Germline V gene sequence: CDR1 GTSNPN, CDR2 SVGIG (reference sequence). With 5 bases removed from V and 4 bases from J, the gap between germline ends came to 8 bases. The CDR3 spans 12 residues. The CDR3 reads CAWGRATGELFF. For the CDR3, the DNA is TGTGCCTGGGGACGAGCCACCGGGGAGCTGTTTTTT.

The chain carries TRBV4-2 and TRBJ2-5; TRBD2 matches at 9 bases. The CDR3 has 15 amino acids. Per the germline V gene, CDR1 is LGHNA and CDR2 is YNFKEQ. V dropped 1 base and J dropped 5; count of bases not matched to a gene: 5. The CDR3 DNA is TGTGCCAGCAGCCAAGGAGCGGGGGGCGAGGAGACCCAGTACTTC. Protein: CASSQGAGGEETQYF.